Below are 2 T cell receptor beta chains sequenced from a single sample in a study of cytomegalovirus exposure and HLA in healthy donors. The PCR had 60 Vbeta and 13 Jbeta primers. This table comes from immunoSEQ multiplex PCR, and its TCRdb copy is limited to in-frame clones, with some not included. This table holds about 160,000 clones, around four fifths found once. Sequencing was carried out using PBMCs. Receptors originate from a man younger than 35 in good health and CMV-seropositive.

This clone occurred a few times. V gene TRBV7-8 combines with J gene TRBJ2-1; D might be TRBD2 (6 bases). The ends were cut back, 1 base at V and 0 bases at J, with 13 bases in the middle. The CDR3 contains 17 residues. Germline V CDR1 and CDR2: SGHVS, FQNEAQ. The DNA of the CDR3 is TGTGCCAGCAGCTTAGTGGAGGGGAAGGGCTCCTACAATGAGCAGTTCTTC. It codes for CASSLVEGKGSYNEQFF.

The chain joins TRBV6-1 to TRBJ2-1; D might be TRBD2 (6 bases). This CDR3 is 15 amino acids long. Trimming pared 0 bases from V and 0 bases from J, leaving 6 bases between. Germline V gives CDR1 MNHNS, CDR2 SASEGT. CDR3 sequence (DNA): TGTGCCAGCAGTGAAGCGGGACTCTCCTACAATGAGCAGTTCTTC. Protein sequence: CASSEAGLSYNEQFF.